This passage covers 20 T cell receptor beta chains from one sample sequenced in a study of vaccination and CD4 T cells after COVID-19. The antigens for these receptors are not known. Treatment of the sample: approximately nine-day PBMC culture with coronavirus spike peptide pools or control peptides (ViraFEST assay). Sequencing of DNA taken from cultured CD4+ T cells relied on the Oncomine TCR Beta short-read assay. A single record per CDR3 protein comes from TCRdb applying MiXCR to the PCR reads. The table lists roughly 14,000 distinct CDR3 sequences, 33% of them singletons. The sample was CD4+ T cells from blood, cultured in vitro, taken after SARS-CoV-2 vaccination. All receptors derive from a human donor who had recovered from COVID-19.

This clonotype came up a few times. The chain has TRBV15 and TRBJ2-3; 7 nucleotides line up with TRBD2. Germline CDR1 reads LNHNV; CDR2 reads YYDKDF (reference sequence). This CDR3 is built from 21 residues. J lost 2 bases, V lost 1 base, and 21 bases had no gene match. The CDR3 region is CATSRGGWEEWASGNTDTQYF. CDR3 coding DNA: TGTGCCACCAGCAGAGGAGGTTGGGAGGAGTGGGCTAGCGGAAACACAGATACGCAGTATTTT.

The J gene is TRBJ1-3, the V gene TRBV27; maybe TRBD1 (6 bases). Germline V CDR1 and CDR2: MNHEY, SMNVEV (reference sequence). Between the trimmed V and J ends, which lost 6 bases and 2 bases, there was a span of 17 bases. The length of the CDR3 is 16 residues. The DNA for the CDR3 is TGTGCCAGCAGACTAGGGGGGCCGTCCCCTGGAAACACCATATATTTT. Protein: CASRLGGPSPGNTIYF.

Remarks on this clonotype: One base away lies a much larger clone, so this may be a sequencing read error. The chain has TRBV20-1 and TRBJ1-5; 7 nucleotides agree with TRBD1. J gave up 0 bases and V 4 bases, and 3 bases lay outside the gene matches. The CDR3 sequence is 14 residues long. Germline V CDR1 and CDR2: DFQATT, SNEGSKA (reference sequence). This CDR3 is CSATRGVSNQPQHF. DNA for the CDR3: TGCAGTGCTACCAGGGGGGTTAGCAATCAGCCCCAGCATTTT.

This clonotype was counted a few times. The chain recombines TRBV7-2 with TRBJ1-2; a weak D match, TRBD1 (6 bases). The CDR3 runs to 12 residues. Trimming shortened V by 6 bases and J by 6 bases, and 11 bases separated the two germline ends. Looked up from germline, CDR1 is SGHTA and CDR2 is FQGNSA. The CDR3 loop reads CASRINRDGYTF. The CDR3 nucleotides are TGTGCCAGCAGGATAAACAGGGATGGCTACACCTTC.

V gene TRBV19 combines with J gene TRBJ1-5; 7 bases match TRBD1. From germline, CDR1 is LNHDA and CDR2 SQIVND (reference sequence). Germline trimming cut 1 base from V and 7 bases from J; bases unmatched to any gene: 7. This CDR3 is built from 15 residues. As DNA, the CDR3 is TGTGCCAGTAGTATAGGAGCAGGGGGGAGACAGCCCCAGCATTTT. Translated, it gives CASSIGAGGRQPQHF.

The chain links TRBV6-1 to TRBJ1-5; 7 bases are a match to TRBD1. Germline trimming cut 1 base from V and 6 bases from J; bases unmatched to any gene: 9. Germline values: CDR1 MNHNS, CDR2 SASEGT. The CDR3 loop spans 16 amino acids. CDR3 sequence (DNA): TGTGCCAGCAGTGAAGGCTTTGGAGGGGGCCCTCAGCCCCAGCATTTT. Translation: CASSEGFGGGPQPQHF.

The chain joins TRBV20-1 to TRBJ2-6, with 10 positions matching TRBD1. Germline CDR1 reads DFQATT; CDR2 reads SNEGSKA (reference sequence). V was pared by 2 bases and J by 1 base, with 11 bases of the junction left unmatched. The CDR3 covers 19 residues. The CDR3: CSARTPGQGPNSGANVLTF. CDR3 DNA: TGCAGTGCTAGAACCCCGGGACAGGGGCCGAATTCTGGGGCCAACGTCCTGACTTTC.

This clonotype showed up just a few times. This chain joins TRBV5-4 and TRBJ2-7; a possible D gene is TRBD2 (6 bases). V was clipped by 5 bases and J by 5 bases, with 17 bases between them. Germline assignment: CDR1 SGHNT and CDR2 YYREEE (reference sequence). This CDR3 spans 14 amino acids. CDR3 in amino acids: CASRPGSLADEQYF. The CDR3 DNA reads TGTGCCAGCAGACCCGGGAGCTTGGCCGACGAGCAGTACTTC.

The chain recombines TRBV10-3 with TRBJ1-1; 8 positions match TRBD1. V dropped 6 bases and J dropped 5; count of bases not matched to a gene: 5. The length of the CDR3 is 13 residues. The V gene's germline CDR1 is ENHRY and CDR2 SYGVKD. CDR3 loop: CAIRETGGTEAFF. In DNA form, the CDR3 reads TGTGCCATCAGAGAAACAGGGGGGACTGAAGCTTTCTTT.

In this sample, this clonotype is medium-sized. The chain links TRBV20-1 to TRBJ1-2; D not resolved. The CDR3 has 13 residues. Trimming left V 2 bases short and J 4 bases short, with 11 bases between. Germline V CDR1 and CDR2: DFQATT, SNEGSKA (reference sequence). CDR3 region: CSARQPPVYGYTF. The CDR3 DNA follows: TGCAGTGCTAGACAGCCGCCAGTCTATGGCTACACCTTC.

This clonotype showed up just a few times. This chain links TRBV28 with TRBJ1-1; 12 bases are shared with TRBD1. V shed 9 bases, J shed 4 bases, and the junction held 9 bases outside the gene matches. Germline lookup yields CDR1 MDHEN and CDR2 SYDVKM. This CDR3 contains 15 residues. CDR3 in amino acids: CASPGQGASGTEAFF. CDR3 bases: TGTGCCAGTCCGGGACAGGGGGCTTCGGGCACTGAAGCTTTCTTT.

This chain links TRBV18 with TRBJ2-3; D gene uncertain. V shed 8 bases and J shed 0 bases, with 9 bases lying between them. Germline-derived CDR1 and CDR2 are KGHSH and LQKENI. The CDR3 totals 13 residues. The CDR3, as DNA: TGTGCCAGCACTTCAAGAAGCACAGATACGCAGTATTTT. As protein: CASTSRSTDTQYF.

The rearrangement links TRBV7-2 to TRBJ2-2; unclear D gene. The V end was cut by 0 bases, the J end by 5 bases, with 7 bases between. Germline V gives CDR1 SGHTA, CDR2 FQGNSA. This CDR3 contains 14 residues. The CDR3, as DNA: TGTGCCAGCAGCTTAGCTCGACCGACCGGGGAGCTGTTTTTT. Protein: CASSLARPTGELFF.

J is TRBJ2-7 and V is TRBV18; weak D call: TRBD2 (6 bases). Germline V lookup: CDR1 KGHSH, CDR2 LQKENI. Trimming removed 6 bases from V and 4 bases from J, with 16 bases in between. This CDR3 has 14 residues. The CDR3 sequence is CASSPKLAGYEQYF. The CDR3 DNA sequence: TGTGCCAGCTCCCCAAAACTAGCAGGGTACGAGCAGTACTTC.

CDR3 nucleotides: TGTGCCAGCAGTTTACCGCGGGGGGGCAATCAGCCCCAGCATTTT. This translates into CASSLPRGGNQPQHF. The chain links TRBV28 to TRBJ1-5; tentatively, D is TRBD1 (5 bases). CDR3 size: 15 residues. V was pared by 2 bases and J by 2 bases, with 10 bases between. Germline V lookup: CDR1 MDHEN, CDR2 SYDVKM.

The chain uses TRBV20-1 and TRBJ1-4; D is perhaps TRBD1 (5 bases). Germline CDR1 reads DFQATT; CDR2 reads SNEGSKA (reference sequence). Trimming left V 0 bases short and J 15 bases short, with 11 bases between. The CDR3 consists of 11 residues. In DNA form, the CDR3 reads TGCAGTGCTAGAGAGATGCTAGGGGTGTTTTTT. This sequence encodes CSAREMLGVFF.

The rearrangement joins TRBV12-3 or TRBV12-4 to TRBJ2-7, with D hard to call. Trimming pared 1 base from V and 0 bases from J, leaving 4 bases between. The CDR3 spans 13 residues. CDR3 region: CASSLGFSYEQYF. CDR3 bases: TGTGCCAGCAGTTTAGGATTCTCCTACGAGCAGTACTTC.

The gene calls are TRBV27 and TRBJ2-1, with 7 bases matching TRBD2. Looked up from germline, CDR1 is MNHEY and CDR2 is SMNVEV (reference sequence). J was trimmed by 6 bases and V by 4 bases; bases with no gene match: 12. The CDR3 is 16 residues long. The CDR3 bases are TGTGCCAGCAGTTATCGCCTAACGGGAGGTAGCAATGAGCAGTTCTTC. Its translation: CASSYRLTGGSNEQFF.

J is TRBJ2-5 and V is TRBV7-3; possible D gene TRBD1, 6 bases. This CDR3 contains 15 residues. Germline loops: CDR1 SGHTA, CDR2 FQGTGA. Trimming shortened V by 7 bases and J by 4 bases, and 19 bases separated the two germline ends. CDR3 DNA: TGTGCCAGCAAAAAACAGGGAACCGAGGGAGAGACCCAGTACTTC. This codes for CASKKQGTEGETQYF.

J is TRBJ2-5 and V is TRBV29-1; either TRBD1 or TRBD2 may fit D (5 bases each). Germline V gene lookup returns CDR1 SQVTM and CDR2 ANQGSEA. V was cut by 3 bases and J by 13 bases, with 9 bases left in between. The CDR3 covers 9 residues. CDR3 sequence (DNA): TGCAGCGTTGATGGGGGACGGTACTTC. It yields the protein CSVDGGRYF.